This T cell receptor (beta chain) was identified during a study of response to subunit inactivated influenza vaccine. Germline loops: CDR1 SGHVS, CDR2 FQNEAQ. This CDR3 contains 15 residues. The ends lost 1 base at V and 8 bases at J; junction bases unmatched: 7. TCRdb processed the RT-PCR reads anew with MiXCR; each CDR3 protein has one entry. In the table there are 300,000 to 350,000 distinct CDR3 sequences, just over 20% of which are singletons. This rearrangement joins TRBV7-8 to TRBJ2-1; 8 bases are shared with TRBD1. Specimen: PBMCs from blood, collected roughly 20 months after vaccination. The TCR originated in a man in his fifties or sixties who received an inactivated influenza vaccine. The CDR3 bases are TGTGCCAGCAGCTTAGGGGACAGGACCATCGATGAGCAGTTCTTC. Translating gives CASSLGDRTIDEQFF.